A single sample gave rise to the 20 T cell receptor beta chains below, sequenced in a study of T cells in women clearing cervical HPV infection. Profiling relied on immunoSEQ multiplex PCR, and the TCRdb table lists in-frame clones only, not all of them. The sample has about 28,000 clones. Material for sequencing was blood buffy coat. These TCRs come from a woman between 18 and 70 years old with a cervical HPV16 infection that either progressed to CIN3+ or cleared (not recorded which).

A remark on this clone: Coverage ceases 3 residues before the CDR3 finishes, and the germline J gene fills in the end. This chain connects TRBV6-2 or TRBV6-3 to TRBJ2-3, with D hard to call. In germline, CDR1 is MNHEY, CDR2 SVGEGT. The CDR3 runs to 15 residues. V was clipped by 6 bases and J by 0 bases, with 13 bases between them. The CDR3 bases that were read are TGTGCCAGCAGCCCCGGGTATTTTAGCACAGATACG. Translating it yields CASSPGYFSTDT. The full CDR3 sequence reads CASSPGYFSTDTQYF.

Of note for this clone: The sequenced fragment ends 3 residues before the CDR3 boundary, so the rest is inferred from the germline J gene. This same CDR3 is encoded by further DNA sequences in the sample. The rearrangement links TRBV29-1 to TRBJ2-5, with 11 nucleotides matching TRBD1. Germline loops: CDR1 SQVTM, CDR2 ANQGSEA. V was pared by 6 bases and J by 6 bases, with 6 bases of the junction left unmatched. The CDR3 consists of 13 residues. This CDR3 reads CSVASDRGQTQYF. The sequenced CDR3 bases are TGCAGCGTGGCATCGGACAGGGGGCAGACC.

Details on this clone: The missing CDR3 end, 3 residues past where the read stops, is filled in from the germline J gene. This chain joins TRBV7-9 and TRBJ2-5; TRBD1 is a possible D gene (6 bases). Germline loops: CDR1 SEHNR, CDR2 FQNEAQ (reference sequence). V was trimmed by 5 bases and J by 5 bases, leaving 18 bases between them. The CDR3 runs 15 residues. The CDR3 is CASSQLGTPYETQYF. The part of the CDR3 DNA that was read is TGTGCCAGCAGCCAACTCGGGACACCCTACGAGACC. Drawing the rest from reference TRBV7-9 and TRBJ2-5, the complete variable domain is DTGVSQNPRHKITKRGQNVTFRCDPISEHNRLYWYRQTLGQGPEFLTYFQNEAQLEKSRLLSDRFSAERPKGSFSTLEIQRTEQGDSAMYLCASSQLGTPYETQYFGPGTRLLVL.

The covered CDR3 bases are TGTGCCAGCAGCTTAGGATGGTTCGGGGATTCACCC. Amino acid sequence: CASSLGWFGDSP. The full-length CDR3 reads as CASSLGWFGDSPLHF. The chain uses TRBV11-2 and TRBJ1-6; D remains ambiguous. The CDR3 end lies 3 residues beyond the end of the read and is filled in from the germline J gene. V dropped 1 base and J dropped 8 bases, with 12 bases sitting between them. Germline values: CDR1 SGHAT, CDR2 FQNNGV. This CDR3 region has 15 residues. Full variable domain (rest looked up from reference TRBV11-2 and TRBJ1-6): EAGVAQSPRYKIIEKRQSVAFWCNPISGHATLYWYQQILGQGPKLLIQFQNNGVVDDSQLPKDRFSAERLKGVDSTLKIQPAKLEDSAVYLCASSLGWFGDSPLHFGNGTRLTVT.

Concerning this clone itself: The read is 3 residues too short to cover the CDR3 end, so that end is filled in from the germline J gene. The rearrangement uses TRBV12-3 or TRBV12-4 and TRBJ2-3; D remains ambiguous. This CDR3 has 14 amino acids. The V end lost 1 base, the J end lost 5 bases, and 10 bases lay between the germline ends. The CDR3 spells CASSLELRVDTQYF. Partial CDR3 DNA: TGTGCCAGCAGTTTAGAACTACGAGTAGATACG.

In regard to this clone: Read coverage stops 3 residues before the CDR3 terminus; the germline J gene supplies the remainder. The chain recombines TRBV6-1 with TRBJ2-3, with D possibly matching TRBD1 (6 bases). Germline loops: CDR1 MNHNS, CDR2 SASEGT. The CDR3 sequence is 15 residues long. Between the trimmed V and J ends, which lost 2 bases and 4 bases, there was a span of 13 bases. The covered CDR3 bases are TGTGCCAGCAGTGAAAGATACAGGGCGGCAGATACG. Amino acid sequence: CASSERYRAADT. The full CDR3 reads CASSERYRAADTQYF.

Points on this clone: The CDR3 extends 3 residues past the end of the read, so its final part is completed from the germline J gene. The V call is TRBV5-1, the J call TRBJ1-3; 7 nucleotides agree with TRBD1. The CDR3 is 16 amino acids. Germline lookup yields CDR1 SGHRS and CDR2 YFSETQ. The trim removed 4 bases at V and 1 base at J, leaving 8 bases unmatched. CDR3 residues: CASSRAGTASGNTIYF. The covered CDR3 bases are TGCGCCAGCAGCAGAGCCGGGACAGCATCTGGAAACACC. Using reference TRBV5-1 and TRBJ1-3 for the parts outside the CDR3, the full variable domain is KAGVTQTPRYLIKTRGQQVTLSCSPISGHRSVSWYQQTPGQGLQFLFEYFSETQRNKGNFPGRFSGRQFSNSRSEMNVSTLELGDSALYLCASSRAGTASGNTIYFGEGSWLTVV.

Remarks on this clone: The junction and the germline gene differ at one end; a read error may be behind it. The read ends 3 residues early relative to the CDR3; the germline J gene fills the gap. The rearrangement uses TRBV4-2 and TRBJ2-7, with 8 bases identical to TRBD2. Germline V gene data show CDR1 as LGHNA and CDR2 as YNFKEQ. The CDR3 is 18 amino acids. The CDR3 is CASSQERSGDVLAYEQYF. The covered CDR3 bases are TGCGCCAGCAGCCAAGAGCGTAGCGGGGACGTGCTCGCCTACGAG.

Comment on this clone: At one boundary the junction diverges from the germline segment, which might be a read error. Read sequence stops 3 residues before the CDR3 end, and the germline J gene provides the missing end. This chain connects TRBV4-2 to TRBJ1-4, with D perhaps TRBD1 (6 bases). CDR3 length: 15 amino acids. In germline, CDR1 is LGHNA, CDR2 YNFKEQ. The sequenced part of the CDR3 DNA is TGCGCCAGCAGCCCCACCACAGGGTTTAGTGAAAAA. Protein product: CASSPTTGFSEK. The complete CDR3 sequence is CASSPTTGFSEKLFF.

This clone shows up as medium-sized by frequency. The CDR3 is cut off 3 residues early in the read; its end comes from the germline J gene. The V call is TRBV5-1, the J call TRBJ2-7; D unresolved. CDR1 and CDR2 from the germline V gene are SGHRS and YFSETQ. There are 15 residues in the CDR3. Trimming shortened V by 6 bases and J by 5 bases, and 21 bases separated the two germline ends. Incomplete CDR3 DNA: TGCGCCAGCAACCCCGACACCTCTACCTCACACGAG. This translates into CASNPDTSTSHE. The whole CDR3 is CASNPDTSTSHEQYF. Supplemented by reference TRBV5-1 and TRBJ2-7, the full variable domain reads KAGVTQTPRYLIKTRGQQVTLSCSPISGHRSVSWYQQTPGQGLQFLFEYFSETQRNKGNFPGRFSGRQFSNSRSEMNVSTLELGDSALYLCASNPDTSTSHEQYFGPGTRLTVT.

For this clone: The read stops 3 residues short of the end of the CDR3; the missing end is completed from the germline J gene. V gene TRBV7-3 combines with J gene TRBJ2-2; TRBD1 aligns across 7 bases. Germline V gene sequence: CDR1 SGHTA, CDR2 FQGTGA. V was clipped by 3 bases and J by 6 bases; unmatched bases: 4. CDR3 size: 14 residues. Incomplete CDR3 DNA: TGTGCCAGCAGCTTTACAGGGGCGGCCGGGGAG. Translated, it gives CASSFTGAAGE. The full CDR3 sequence reads CASSFTGAAGELFF.

As for this clone: The read ends 3 residues shy of where the CDR3 ends; the end is completed using the germline J gene. V gene TRBV5-1 combines with J gene TRBJ2-6, with D perhaps TRBD1 (6 bases). Per germline, CDR1 SGHRS and CDR2 YFSETQ. The CDR3 runs to 15 residues. V lost 4 bases and J 3 bases, leaving 11 bases between the germline ends. CDR3 sequence reads: CASSHNRVGANVLTF. CDR3 DNA, as far as it was read: TGCGCCAGCAGCCATAACAGGGTTGGGGCCAACGTC. Filled out from reference TRBV5-1 and TRBJ2-6, the complete variable domain reads KAGVTQTPRYLIKTRGQQVTLSCSPISGHRSVSWYQQTPGQGLQFLFEYFSETQRNKGNFPGRFSGRQFSNSRSEMNVSTLELGDSALYLCASSHNRVGANVLTFGAGSRLTVL.

On this clone: The read comes to an end 3 residues before the CDR3 does, leaving the germline J gene to fill in the end. The rearrangement links TRBV5-1 to TRBJ2-5; 7 nucleotides match TRBD1. The CDR3 loop spans 14 amino acids. After removal of 0 bases from V and 3 bases from J, the junction contained 2 bases not matched to a gene. Germline CDR1 reads SGHRS; CDR2 reads YFSETQ. The covered CDR3 bases are TGCGCCAGCAGCTTGGGACAGGGTGAAGAGACC. Translation gives CASSLGQGEET. The CDR3 reads in full as CASSLGQGEETQYF.

A remark on this clone: The read comes to an end 3 residues before the CDR3 does, leaving the germline J gene to fill in the end. This chain uses TRBV30 with TRBJ1-6; D gene unclear. CDR3 size: 12 residues. V dropped 3 bases and J dropped 5 bases, with 5 bases sitting between them. The V gene's germline CDR1 is GTSNPN and CDR2 SVGIG (reference sequence). The CDR3 reads CAWRANNSPLHF. The sequenced CDR3 bases are TGTGCCTGGAGAGCCAATAATTCACCC.

Remarks on this clone: The read halts 3 residues ahead of the CDR3 end, with the missing end drawn from the germline J gene. The chain recombines TRBV18 with TRBJ2-4; 9 bases match TRBD1. Per the germline V gene, CDR1 is KGHSH and CDR2 is LQKENI. The CDR3 runs 13 residues. CDR3: CASSLQGAGGQYF. CDR3 bases read: TGTGCCAGCTCACTACAGGGGGCTGGTGGT.

Notes on this clone: Sequencing ends 3 residues short of the CDR3 end; the germline J gene provides the rest. V is TRBV29-1 and J is TRBJ2-2, with 10 nucleotides matching TRBD1. Germline values: CDR1 SQVTM, CDR2 ANQGSEA. The CDR3 totals 14 residues. The J segment lost 4 bases and the V segment lost 4 bases, leaving 3 bases of the junction unmatched. The sequenced CDR3 bases are TGCAGCGTTGGACAGGGGGCGCGCACCGGGGAG. Its protein is CSVGQGARTGE. The CDR3 in its entirety is CSVGQGARTGELFF.

Points on this clone: The read is 3 residues too short to cover the CDR3 end, so that end is filled in from the germline J gene. V is TRBV5-6 and J is TRBJ1-1; TRBD1 matches 7 bases. The CDR3 runs 13 residues. Germline loops: CDR1 SGHDT, CDR2 YYEEEE. Germline trimming cut 2 bases from V and 6 bases from J; bases unmatched to any gene: 4. Incomplete CDR3 DNA: TGTGCCAGCAGCTTTTTAGGGGGCTCTGAA. Amino acids: CASSFLGGSE. The complete CDR3 reads CASSFLGGSEAFF. The full variable domain, in which reference TRBV5-6 and TRBJ1-1 provide the parts outside the CDR3, is DAGVTQSPTHLIKTRGQQVTLRCSPKSGHDTVSWYQQALGQGPQFIFQYYEEEERQRGNFPDRFSGHQFPNYSSELNVNALLLGDSALYLCASSFLGGSEAFFGQGTRLTVV.

In the case of this clone: From the germline J gene comes the end of the CDR3, since the read stops 3 residues before it. The V call is TRBV12-3 or TRBV12-4, the J call TRBJ1-2, with unresolved D. CDR3 length: 11 residues. The V gene lost 6 bases and the J gene lost 2 bases, with 4 bases spanning the gap. CDR3 bases read: TGTGCCAGCAGACGGAACTATGGC. Encoded protein: CASRRNYG. The CDR3 as a whole reads CASRRNYGYTF.

The CDR3 loop is CSASLANYGYTF. The CDR3 DNA, read in part, is TGCAGTGCTAGCCTAGCTAACTATGGC. V usage is TRBV20-1 and J usage is TRBJ1-2; D is unresolved. The read ends 3 residues shy of where the CDR3 ends; the end is completed using the germline J gene. V dropped 3 bases and J dropped 0 bases, with 5 bases sitting between them. This CDR3 has 12 residues. The germline V gene encodes CDR1 DFQATT and CDR2 SNEGSKA (reference sequence).

Of note for this clone: The read ends 3 residues before the CDR3 terminus; that terminus is restored from the germline J gene. The sample holds other DNA sequences that translate to the same CDR3. The chain joins TRBV19 to TRBJ1-2; no firm D call. The length of the CDR3 is 12 residues. Between the trimmed V and J ends, which lost 8 bases and 5 bases, there was a span of 12 bases. Per the germline V gene, CDR1 is LNHDA and CDR2 is SQIVND (reference sequence). CDR3 amino acids: CASHRAEYGYTF. The sequenced part of the CDR3 DNA is TGTGCCAGTCACAGAGCGGAGTATGGC. The entire variable domain, with the rest obtained from reference TRBV19 and TRBJ1-2, is as follows: DGGITQSPKYLFRKEGQNVTLSCEQNLNHDAMYWYRQDPGQGLRLIYYSQIVNDFQKGDIAEGYSVSREKKESFPLTVTSAQKNPTAFYLCASHRAEYGYTFGSGTRLTVV.